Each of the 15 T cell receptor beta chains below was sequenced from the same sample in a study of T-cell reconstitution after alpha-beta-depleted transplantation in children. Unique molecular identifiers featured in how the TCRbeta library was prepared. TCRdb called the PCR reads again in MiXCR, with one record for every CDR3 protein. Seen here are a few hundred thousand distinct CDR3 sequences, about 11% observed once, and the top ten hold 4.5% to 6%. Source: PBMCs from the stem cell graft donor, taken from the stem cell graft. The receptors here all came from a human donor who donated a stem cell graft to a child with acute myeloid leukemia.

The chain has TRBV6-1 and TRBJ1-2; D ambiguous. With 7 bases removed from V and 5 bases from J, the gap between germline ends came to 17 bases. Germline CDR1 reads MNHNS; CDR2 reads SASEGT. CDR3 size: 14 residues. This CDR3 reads CASKSTATTYGYTF. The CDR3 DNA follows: TGTGCCAGCAAGAGTACAGCCACAACTTATGGCTACACCTTC.

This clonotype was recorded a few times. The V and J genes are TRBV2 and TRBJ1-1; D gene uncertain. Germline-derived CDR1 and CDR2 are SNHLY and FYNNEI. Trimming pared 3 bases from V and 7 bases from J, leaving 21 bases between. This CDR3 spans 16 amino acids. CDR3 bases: TGTGCCAGCAGTGAGATCGGGCCCATTCGGCCGAATGAAGCTTTCTTT. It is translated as CASSEIGPIRPNEAFF.

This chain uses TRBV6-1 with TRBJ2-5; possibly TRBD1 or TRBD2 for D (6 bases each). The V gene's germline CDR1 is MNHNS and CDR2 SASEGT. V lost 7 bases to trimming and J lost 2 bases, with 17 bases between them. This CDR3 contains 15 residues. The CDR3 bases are TGTGCCAGCACTCCTTACGGGGGCCGACAAGAGACCCAGTACTTC. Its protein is CASTPYGGRQETQYF.

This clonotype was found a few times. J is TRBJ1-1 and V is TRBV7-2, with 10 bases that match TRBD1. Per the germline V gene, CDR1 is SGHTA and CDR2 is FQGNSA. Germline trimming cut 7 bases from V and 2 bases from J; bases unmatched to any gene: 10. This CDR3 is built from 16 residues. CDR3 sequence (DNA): TGTGCCAGCAACCCGACAGGGGGCCCTTTTAACACTGAAGCTTTCTTT. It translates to CASNPTGGPFNTEAFF.

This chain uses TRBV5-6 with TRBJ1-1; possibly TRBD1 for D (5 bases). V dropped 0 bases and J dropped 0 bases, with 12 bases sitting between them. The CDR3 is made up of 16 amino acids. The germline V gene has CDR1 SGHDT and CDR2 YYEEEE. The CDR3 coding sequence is TGTGCCAGCAGCTTGGATGTTGGGGGACTGAACACTGAAGCTTTCTTT. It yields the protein CASSLDVGGLNTEAFF.

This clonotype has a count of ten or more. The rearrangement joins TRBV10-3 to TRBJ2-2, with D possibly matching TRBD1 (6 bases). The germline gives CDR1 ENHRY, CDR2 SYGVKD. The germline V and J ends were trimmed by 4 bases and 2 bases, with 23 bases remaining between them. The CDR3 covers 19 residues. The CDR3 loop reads CAISASGQTIFINTGELFF. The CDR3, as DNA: TGTGCCATCAGTGCCTCAGGACAGACTATTTTCATAAACACCGGGGAGCTGTTTTTT.

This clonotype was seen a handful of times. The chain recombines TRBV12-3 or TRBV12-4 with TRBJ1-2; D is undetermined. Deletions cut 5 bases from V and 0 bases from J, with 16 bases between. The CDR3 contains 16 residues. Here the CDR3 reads CASSPGRAVTNYGYTF. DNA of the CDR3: TGTGCCAGCAGTCCCGGGAGGGCGGTGACTAACTATGGCTACACCTTC.

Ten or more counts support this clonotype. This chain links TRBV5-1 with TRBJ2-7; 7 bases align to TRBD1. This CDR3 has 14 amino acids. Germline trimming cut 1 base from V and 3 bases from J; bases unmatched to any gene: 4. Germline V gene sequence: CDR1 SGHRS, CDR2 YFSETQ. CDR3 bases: TGCGCCAGCAGCTTGCGGCAGGGGGTCTACGAGCAGTACTTC. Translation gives CASSLRQGVYEQYF.

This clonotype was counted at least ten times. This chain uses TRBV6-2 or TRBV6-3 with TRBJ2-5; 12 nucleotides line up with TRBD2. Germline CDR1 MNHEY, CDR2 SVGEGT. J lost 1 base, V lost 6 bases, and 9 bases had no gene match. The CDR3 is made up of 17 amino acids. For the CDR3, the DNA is TGTGCCAGCAGCGACCCGGGACTAGCGGGTCTCCAAGAGACCCAGTACTTC. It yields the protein CASSDPGLAGLQETQYF.

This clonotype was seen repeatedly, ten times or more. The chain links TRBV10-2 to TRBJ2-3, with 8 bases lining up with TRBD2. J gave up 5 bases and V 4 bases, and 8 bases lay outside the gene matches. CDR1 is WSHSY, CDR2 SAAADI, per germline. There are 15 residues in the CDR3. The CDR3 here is CASSGLAGGLDTQYF. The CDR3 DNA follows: TGCGCCAGCAGTGGGCTCGCGGGAGGTTTAGATACGCAGTATTTT.

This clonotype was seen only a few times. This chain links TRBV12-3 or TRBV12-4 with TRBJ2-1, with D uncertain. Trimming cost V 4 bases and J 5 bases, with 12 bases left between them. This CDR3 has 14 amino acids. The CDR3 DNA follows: TGTGCCAGCAGTTCATGGAATTTCAACAATGAGCAGTTCTTC. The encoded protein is CASSSWNFNNEQFF.

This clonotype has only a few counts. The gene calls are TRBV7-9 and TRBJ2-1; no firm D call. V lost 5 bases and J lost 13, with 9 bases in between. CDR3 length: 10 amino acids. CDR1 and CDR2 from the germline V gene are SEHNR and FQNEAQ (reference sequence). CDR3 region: CASSGTAQFF. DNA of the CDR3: TGTGCCAGCAGCGGTACAGCCCAGTTCTTC.

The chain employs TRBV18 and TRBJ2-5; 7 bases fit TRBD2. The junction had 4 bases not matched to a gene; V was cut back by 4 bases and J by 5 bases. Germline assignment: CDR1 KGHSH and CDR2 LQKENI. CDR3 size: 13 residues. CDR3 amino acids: CASSRAGLETQYF. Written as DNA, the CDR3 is TGTGCCAGCTCACGAGCGGGATTGGAGACCCAGTACTTC.

The CDR3, as DNA: TGTGCCAGCAGCCGCCCCATAGCGAGCAATGAGCAGTTCTTC. Translating it yields CASSRPIASNEQFF. The chain uses TRBV7-2 and TRBJ2-1, with TRBD2 as a possible D gene (5 bases). V was trimmed by 5 bases and J by 6 bases, leaving 14 bases between them. Germline V gene sequence: CDR1 SGHTA, CDR2 FQGNSA. CDR3 length equals 14 residues.

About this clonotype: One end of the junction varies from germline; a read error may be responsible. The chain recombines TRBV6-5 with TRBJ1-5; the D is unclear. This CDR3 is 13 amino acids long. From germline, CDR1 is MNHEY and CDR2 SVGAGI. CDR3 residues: CASSYSSDQPQHF. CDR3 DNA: TGTGCCAGCAGTTACTCTAGCGATCAGCCCCAGCATTTT.